This note documents a single T cell receptor (beta chain) sequence. Its target is not known. Using a J-beta primer mix together with a sample-barcoded 5' primer, a second PCR was run for roughly 6 to 12 cycles. A 12-random-nucleotide template-switch adaptor tagged each cDNA molecule. One entry per CDR3 protein results from TCRdb running MiXCR on the 5' RACE reads. Here the sample spans about 1.5 million distinct CDR3 sequences, about 42% being singletons. The germline CDR1 and CDR2 sequences are MNHNS and SASEGT. V gave up 3 bases and J gave up 11 bases; unmatched junction bases: 12. This CDR3 has 14 residues. The record originates from a study of blood T cells in healthy people across ages. Study-wide results and limits: Roughly linear declines in TCR beta diversity per million T cells occurred with age.

Sequencing used blood. The sequence was obtained from a woman between 18 and 30 years old in good health. This chain joins TRBV6-1 and TRBJ1-1; TRBD1 matches at 7 bases. The CDR3 bases are TGTGCCAGCAGTGAGCCCCCAGACAGGGTAGGGGCTTTCTTT. It translates to CASSEPPDRVGAFF.